Shown below are 24 T cell receptor beta chains from a single sample sequenced in a study of T-cell reconstitution after alpha-beta-depleted transplantation in children. Preparation of the TCRbeta library was carried out with unique molecular identifiers. TCRdb called the PCR reads again in MiXCR, with one record for every CDR3 protein. The top ten clones hold roughly 2% of a sample with approximately 490,000 distinct CDR3 sequences, roughly 10% of them seen once. The source was PBMCs, collected before TCRalphabeta/CD19-depleted stem cell transplant. These receptors originate from a child aged 2-15 years with inherited bone marrow failure, due to receive a stem cell transplant.

This clonotype was counted ten times or more. The V and J genes are TRBV21-1 and TRBJ2-1; the table names TRBD1, a call not compared with the DNA. TRBV21-1 is deemed a pseudogene. The CDR3 spans 20 residues. CDR3 sequence reads: CASSKGNREVTYRADNEQFF. Here the CDR3 DNA reads TGTGCCAGCAGCAAAGGCAACAGGGAGGTTACTTATAGAGCCGACAATGAGCAGTTCTTC.

This clonotype occurred many times. The chain is built from TRBV6-5 and TRBJ2-7, with a weak D call TRBD2 (5 bases). Germline CDR1 is MNHEY and CDR2 is SVGAGI. The CDR3 is made up of 12 amino acids. The CDR3 DNA reads as TGTGCGCGCAGACTAAGCGGCTACGAGCAGTACTTC. Residues: CARRLSGYEQYF.

The chain recombines TRBV7-9 with TRBJ1-2, with unresolved D. The CDR3 sequence is 15 residues long. Between the trimmed V and J ends, which lost 2 bases and 1 base, there was a span of 11 bases. Germline lookup yields CDR1 SEHNR and CDR2 FQNEAQ (reference sequence). In DNA form, the CDR3 reads TGTGCCAGCAGCTTAACAGCTGAAATTAACTATGGCTACACCTTC. Translation gives CASSLTAEINYGYTF.

The J gene is TRBJ1-5, the V gene TRBV12-3 or TRBV12-4; 12 nucleotides match TRBD1. Germline trimming cut 5 bases from V and 9 bases from J; bases unmatched to any gene: 11. The CDR3 spans 16 residues. The CDR3 region has the DNA TGTGCCAGCAGTAACCCGGGACAGGGGGCTGCGAGGCCCCAGCATTTT. Residues: CASSNPGQGAARPQHF.

The chain uses TRBV12-5 and TRBJ1-2; D not resolved. Trimming took off 4 bases at V and 4 bases at J, with 7 bases between the two ends. The CDR3 loop spans 12 amino acids. CDR1 is LGHNT, CDR2 FRNRAP, per germline. DNA of the CDR3: TGTGCTAGTGGTTGGGCGACCTATGGCTACACCTTC. Its protein product is CASGWATYGYTF.

There are many counts of this clonotype. The chain carries TRBV5-1 and TRBJ2-7; D unresolved. Germline assignment: CDR1 SGHRS and CDR2 YFSETQ. Trimming took 4 bases from V and 2 from J, leaving 19 bases between them. The CDR3 runs 16 residues. As DNA, the CDR3 is TGCGCCAGCAGCCTCCAGTTAAGGGTCGGGCCCTACGAGCAGTACTTC. This encodes CASSLQLRVGPYEQYF.

The rearrangement joins TRBV4-2 to TRBJ2-3; TRBD2 matches at 7 bases. After removal of 0 bases from V and 2 bases from J, the junction contained 11 bases not matched to a gene. The CDR3 covers 18 residues. CDR1 is LGHNA, CDR2 YNFKEQ, per germline. This CDR3 is CASSQDYRLADTTDTQYF. CDR3 sequence (DNA): TGTGCCAGCAGCCAAGATTACCGACTAGCAGACACCACAGATACGCAGTATTTT.

This clonotype has more than one count but fewer than ten. This chain joins TRBV27 and TRBJ1-2; the match to TRBD1 covers 9 bases. Trimming cost V 8 bases and J 5 bases; bases outside gene matches: 3. The CDR3 has 12 residues. Germline V CDR1 and CDR2: MNHEY, SMNVEV (reference sequence). CDR3 protein: CASRQGVYGYTF. The CDR3 DNA reads as TGTGCCAGCCGACAGGGGGTATATGGCTACACCTTC.

The chain joins TRBV12-3 or TRBV12-4 to TRBJ2-7; 7 bases fit TRBD1. This CDR3 spans 14 amino acids. With 5 bases clipped from V and 1 base from J, the junction kept 5 bases outside the gene matches. Here the CDR3 reads CASSVTGLSYEQYF. In DNA, the CDR3 is TGTGCCAGCAGTGTGACAGGGCTTTCCTACGAGCAGTACTTC.

Worth noting for this clonotype: Just one base apart from a much larger clone, this may be a read error. The V and J genes are TRBV20-1 and TRBJ2-7, with D uncertain. The CDR3 is 12 amino acids. Germline lookup yields CDR1 DFQATT and CDR2 SNEGSKA (reference sequence). The CDR3 spells CSARGQAYKQYF. The CDR3 region has the DNA TGCAGTGCTAGAGGGCAGGCCTACAAGCAGTACTTC.

About this clonotype: Given a much more abundant clone one base away, this may be a read error. This sequence joins TRBV18 and TRBJ1-1; 8 bases fit TRBD1. With 8 bases clipped from V and 1 base from J, the junction kept 6 bases outside the gene matches. The CDR3 extends over 14 amino acids. The germline CDR1 and CDR2 sequences are KGHSH and LQKENI. CDR3: CASPSDRENTEAFF. Here the CDR3 DNA reads TGTGCCAGCCCTTCGGACAGGGAGAACACTGAAGCTTTCTTT. The whole variable domain, filled in from reference TRBV18 and TRBJ1-1, reads NAGVMQNPRHLVRRRGQEARLRCSPMKGHSHVYWYRQLPEEGLKFMVYLQKENIIDESGMPKERFSAEFPKEGPSILRIQQVVRGDSAAYFCASPSDRENTEAFFGQGTRLTVV.

A note on this clonotype: A much larger clone differs from this one at a single base, so this may be a read error. The rearrangement joins TRBV27 to TRBJ1-4; 8 bases agree with TRBD1. CDR1 and CDR2 (germline): MNHEY, SMNVEV (reference sequence). Trimming took 5 bases from V and 8 from J; bases not matched to a gene: 7. The CDR3 covers 14 residues. The CDR3 reads CASSPDRGGEKLFF. The CDR3, as DNA: TGTGCCAGCAGTCCCGACAGGGGCGGCGAAAAACTGTTTTTT. Looking up the rest from reference TRBV27 and TRBJ1-4 gives the full variable domain: EAQVTQNPRYLITVTGKKLTVTCSQNMNHEYMSWYRQDPGLGLRQIYYSMNVEVTDKGDVPEGYKVSRKEKRNFPLILESPSPNQTSLYFCASSPDRGGEKLFFGSGTQLSVL.

This clonotype was seen many times. The J gene is TRBJ2-4, the V gene TRBV5-1, with D unclear. V was shortened by 2 bases and J by 8 bases, with 14 bases between the two germline ends. Germline V CDR1 and CDR2: SGHRS, YFSETQ. This CDR3 contains 14 residues. Here the CDR3 DNA reads TGCGCCAGCAGCTTAGGCGGATACGCGGACATTCAGTACTTC. It translates to CASSLGGYADIQYF.

The chain uses TRBV11-2 and TRBJ2-2, with 7 nucleotides matching TRBD2. CDR3 size: 17 residues. The junction had 16 bases not matched to a gene; V was cut back by 5 bases and J by 7 bases. The V gene's germline CDR1 is SGHAT and CDR2 FQNNGV. The CDR3 loop is CASSNSAWGGPDGELFF. The CDR3 DNA follows: TGTGCCAGCAGCAACAGCGCTTGGGGAGGGCCCGACGGGGAGCTGTTTTTT. The variable domain in full, completed from reference TRBV11-2 and TRBJ2-2, reads EAGVAQSPRYKIIEKRQSVAFWCNPISGHATLYWYQQILGQGPKLLIQFQNNGVVDDSQLPKDRFSAERLKGVDSTLKIQPAKLEDSAVYLCASSNSAWGGPDGELFFGEGSRLTVL.

This clonotype has a count of ten or more. This sequence joins TRBV12-5 and TRBJ2-2; D remains unclear. Germline V lookup: CDR1 LGHNT, CDR2 FRNRAP. The CDR3 has 14 residues. V lost 6 bases and J 0 bases, leaving 8 bases between the germline ends. The CDR3 DNA is TGTGCTAGTGGAACCGGCGCGAACACCGGGGAGCTGTTTTTT. Translated, it gives CASGTGANTGELFF.

This chain uses TRBV9 with TRBJ2-4; D ambiguous. Germline assignment: CDR1 SGDLS and CDR2 YYNGEE. This CDR3 is built from 13 residues. V was shortened by 4 bases and J by 0 bases, with 5 bases between the two germline ends. Here the CDR3 reads CASSPQAKNIQYF. CDR3 DNA sequence: TGTGCCAGCAGCCCCCAAGCCAAAAACATTCAGTACTTC.

This clonotype occurred many times. The J gene is TRBJ2-7, the V gene TRBV4-3; unclear D gene. Germline CDR1 and CDR2: LGHNA and YSLEER. V was pared by 0 bases and J by 3 bases, with 9 bases between. The CDR3 contains 14 residues. CDR3 sequence: CASSQERFLYEQYF. In DNA, the CDR3 is TGCGCCAGCAGCCAAGAGCGGTTCCTCTACGAGCAGTACTTC.

This clonotype appeared a few times. The V and J genes are TRBV4-1 and TRBJ1-5; tentative D call: TRBD1 (5 bases). CDR1 is MGHRA, CDR2 YSYEKL, per germline. This CDR3 spans 15 amino acids. V lost 3 bases and J 1 base, leaving 10 bases between the germline ends. As DNA, the CDR3 is TGCGCCAGCAGCCAGACCAGGGCCAGCAATCAGCCCCAGCATTTT. Translating gives CASSQTRASNQPQHF.

This clonotype was detected only a few times. The chain is built from TRBV29-1 and TRBJ1-2; TRBD1 agrees at 9 bases. Germline V gene sequence: CDR1 SQVTM, CDR2 ANQGSEA. V gave up 5 bases and J gave up 1 base; unmatched junction bases: 5. CDR3 length: 14 amino acids. CDR3 coding DNA: TGCAGCGTTAAGGGACAGGGACTTAACTATGGCTACACCTTC. Translation gives CSVKGQGLNYGYTF. Looking up the rest from reference TRBV29-1 and TRBJ1-2 gives the full variable domain: SAVISQKPSRDICQRGTSLTIQCQVDSQVTMMFWYRQQPGQSLTLIATANQGSEATYESGFVIDKFPISRPNLTFSTLTVSNMSPEDSSIYLCSVKGQGLNYGYTFGSGTRLTVV.

This clonotype showed up many times. The chain employs TRBV3-1 and TRBJ1-4; 11 bases match TRBD1. V shed 4 bases and J 7 bases; nucleotides not matched to a gene: 5. This CDR3 comprises 15 residues. Germline V gene sequence: CDR1 LGHDT, CDR2 YNNKEL (reference sequence). CDR3 DNA sequence: TGTGCCAGCAGCCCTCCCGGGACAGGGGGTGAAAAACTGTTTTTT. Its translation is CASSPPGTGGEKLFF.

This clonotype was seen ten or more times. This chain uses TRBV20-1 with TRBJ2-3; TRBD2 aligns across 11 bases. J was trimmed by 0 bases and V by 5 bases; bases with no gene match: 4. The CDR3 runs to 15 residues. Germline loops: CDR1 DFQATT, CDR2 SNEGSKA (reference sequence). The CDR3 sequence is CSAGTSGRSTDTQYF. CDR3 bases: TGCAGTGCTGGGACTAGCGGCAGGAGCACAGATACGCAGTATTTT.

This clonotype has a handful of counts. The chain employs TRBV4-3 and TRBJ2-7; the match to TRBD2 covers 8 bases. The CDR3 spans 15 residues. V dropped 7 bases and J dropped 4; count of bases not matched to a gene: 12. From germline, CDR1 is LGHNA and CDR2 YSLEER. The CDR3 DNA reads TGCGCCAGCAATTCGCCCGGGAGGGGAGTTTACGAGCAGTACTTC. As protein: CASNSPGRGVYEQYF.

In this sample, this clonotype turned up many times. The chain links TRBV4-2 to TRBJ1-1; 9 bases fit TRBD1. Trimming removed 5 bases from V and 3 bases from J; junction bases left unmatched: 7. The V gene's germline CDR1 is LGHNA and CDR2 YNFKEQ. The CDR3 contains 15 residues. The CDR3 sequence is CASSSGQGLDTEAFF. Written as DNA, the CDR3 is TGTGCCAGCAGCTCAGGACAGGGGCTAGACACTGAAGCTTTCTTT.

This clonotype was observed many times. The CDR3 DNA is TGCGCCAGCAGCTTGGCTCCGCCTAACTCTGGGGCCAACGTCCTGACTTTC. Its protein is CASSLAPPNSGANVLTF. The J gene is TRBJ2-6, the V gene TRBV5-1, with unresolved D. Germline V gene lookup returns CDR1 SGHRS and CDR2 YFSETQ. With 0 bases removed from V and 0 bases from J, the gap between germline ends came to 10 bases. The CDR3 has 17 amino acids.